This T cell receptor beta chain was found in a study of blood T cell repertoires in COVID-19. At the level of the study: There were acute and convalescent COVID-19 samples, and they came from the United States, Italy and Spain. PBMCs, B-cell-depleted T cells, or T cells provided the cDNA or gDNA that made up the material.

The germline gives CDR1 SGHKS, CDR2 YYEKEE (reference sequence). The germline V and J ends were trimmed by 0 bases and 0 bases, with 10 bases remaining between them. The CDR3 is 16 residues long. Original processing methods: Estimation of nucleated cell counts was performed using reference gene primer amplification. The assay was immunoSEQ multiplex PCR, and TCRdb's table has in-frame clones only and misses some. Clone size and V and J calls were adopted from that table, with D and trimming inferred from the DNA. The table includes approximately 85,000 clones, around four fifths detected once. The TCR was taken from a woman in her 70s with active or convalescent COVID-19. V and J are TRBV5-5 and TRBJ1-3; D is unresolved. Sequencing was done on a sample of peripheral blood. The CDR3 DNA sequence: TGTGCCAGCAGCTTGGAGCGGCAGAACTCTGGAAACACCATATATTTT. This gives the protein CASSLERQNSGNTIYF.